The 3 T cell receptor beta chains presented below share a single source sample, sequenced in a study of shared clonotypes between healthy human individuals. The method was immunoSEQ multiplex PCR; TCRdb's version includes in-frame clones alone and lacks a portion of them. The sample has about 2.1 million clones, just over 90% seen once. Naive CD8 cells were CD45RO-negative, positively selected for CCR7, excluding terminally differentiated effector memory CD45RA+ cells. Sequencing used naive CD8+ T cells from PBMCs. The receptor source for this set is a man in his late teens or twenties in good health. Some clones in this sample may be carry-over from other donors' samples.

The J gene is TRBJ1-2, the V gene TRBV19; D unresolved. This CDR3 spans 16 amino acids. The V gene's germline CDR1 is LNHDA and CDR2 SQIVND (reference sequence). The ends were cut back, 5 bases at V and 6 bases at J, with 22 bases in the middle. The CDR3 protein is CASSSQPGGVPDGYTF. The CDR3, as DNA: TGTGCCAGTAGTTCACAACCGGGCGGAGTCCCGGATGGCTACACCTTC. Full variable domain (outside the CDR3, taken from reference TRBV19 and TRBJ1-2): DGGITQSPKYLFRKEGQNVTLSCEQNLNHDAMYWYRQDPGQGLRLIYYSQIVNDFQKGDIAEGYSVSREKKESFPLTVTSAQKNPTAFYLCASSSQPGGVPDGYTFGSGTRLTVV.

This clone was counted between two and nine times. Other DNA sequences within the sample encode an identical CDR3. This chain joins TRBV27 and TRBJ2-7; D not resolved. V was shortened by 3 bases and J by 2 bases, with 8 bases between the two germline ends. Per the germline V gene, CDR1 is MNHEY and CDR2 is SMNVEV (reference sequence). The CDR3 consists of 13 residues. DNA of the CDR3: TGTGCCAGCAGTTTTGGCAGAGCCTACGAGCAGTACTTC. This encodes CASSFGRAYEQYF.

V is TRBV27 and J is TRBJ2-5; 8 bases align to TRBD1. Per the germline V gene, CDR1 is MNHEY and CDR2 is SMNVEV (reference sequence). The CDR3 has 16 amino acids. V lost 4 bases, J lost 5 bases, and 12 bases stayed unmatched. The CDR3 sequence: CASSSLLPDRVETQYF. CDR3 nucleotide sequence: TGTGCCAGCAGTTCCCTACTCCCGGACAGGGTGGAGACCCAGTACTTC.